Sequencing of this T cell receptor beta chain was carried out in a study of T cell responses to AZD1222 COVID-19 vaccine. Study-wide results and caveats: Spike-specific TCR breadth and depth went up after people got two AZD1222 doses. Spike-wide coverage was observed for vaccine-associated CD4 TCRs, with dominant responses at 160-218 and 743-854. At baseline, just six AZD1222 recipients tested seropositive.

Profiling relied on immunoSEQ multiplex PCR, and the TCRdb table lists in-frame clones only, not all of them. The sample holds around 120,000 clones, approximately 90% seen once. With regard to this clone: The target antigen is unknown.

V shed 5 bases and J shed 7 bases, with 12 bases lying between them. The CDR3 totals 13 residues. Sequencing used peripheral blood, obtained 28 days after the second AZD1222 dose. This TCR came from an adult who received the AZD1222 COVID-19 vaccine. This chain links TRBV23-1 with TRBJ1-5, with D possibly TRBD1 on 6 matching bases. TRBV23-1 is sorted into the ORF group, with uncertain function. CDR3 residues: CASSLGRGQPQHF. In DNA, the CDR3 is TGCGCCAGCAGTTTGGGCAGGGGCCAGCCCCAGCATTTT.